This entry lists 30 T cell receptor beta chains sequenced from one sample in a study of CD8 T cells in ankylosing spondylitis. TCRdb used MiXCR to reprocess the 5' RACE reads, holding one entry per CDR3 protein. The sample records about 92,000 distinct CDR3 sequences, approximately 9% being singletons. Sequencing used blood, either unsorted or a sorted T cell fraction (not recorded which). The receptors were sampled from a male donor with ankylosing spondylitis or in good health (not recorded which).

This clonotype was detected many times. V usage is TRBV11-2 and J usage is TRBJ2-7; D is undetermined. This CDR3 has 13 residues. Trimming stripped 1 base from V and 3 bases from J, with 7 bases between. Germline V gene sequence: CDR1 SGHAT, CDR2 FQNNGV. The CDR3 loop is CASSLVSGYEQYF. CDR3 in DNA: TGTGCCAGCAGCTTAGTTTCGGGCTACGAGCAGTACTTC. Based on the CDR3 plus reference TRBV11-2 and TRBJ2-7, the full variable domain is EAGVAQSPRYKIIEKRQSVAFWCNPISGHATLYWYQQILGQGPKLLIQFQNNGVVDDSQLPKDRFSAERLKGVDSTLKIQPAKLEDSAVYLCASSLVSGYEQYFGPGTRLTVT.

This clonotype has a count of ten or more. J is TRBJ2-3 and V is TRBV4-2, with 9 nucleotides matching TRBD1. This CDR3 has 16 residues. Trimming removed 4 bases from V and 4 bases from J; junction bases left unmatched: 9. Germline V lookup: CDR1 LGHNA, CDR2 YNFKEQ. The CDR3 DNA reads as TGTGCCAGCAGCCCGCAACCGGGACAGGGATCAGATACGCAGTATTTT. This translates into CASSPQPGQGSDTQYF.

This clonotype has a count of ten or more. This CDR3 reads CASSFGLDRNEQFF. For the CDR3, the DNA is TGTGCCAGCAGTTTTGGACTAGATCGCAATGAGCAGTTCTTC. The chain carries TRBV6-4 and TRBJ2-1, with 7 bases lining up with TRBD2. V lost 5 bases, J lost 6 bases, and 7 bases stayed unmatched. Germline values: CDR1 MRHNA, CDR2 SNTAGT. The length of the CDR3 is 14 residues.

This clonotype was counted ten times or more. The V and J genes are TRBV11-2 and TRBJ1-3; 8 bases are shared with TRBD1. The CDR3 has 17 residues. V was clipped by 5 bases and J by 0 bases; unmatched bases: 9. The germline V gene has CDR1 SGHAT and CDR2 FQNNGV. CDR3 loop: CASSPGQGGSSGNTIYF. Here the CDR3 DNA reads TGTGCCAGCAGCCCCGGACAGGGCGGGAGCTCTGGAAACACCATATATTTT.

This clonotype occurred many times. The chain recombines TRBV5-1 with TRBJ1-2, with TRBD1 matching over 11 bases. CDR1 SGHRS and CDR2 YFSETQ come from the germline V gene. V lost 7 bases to trimming and J lost 4 bases; unmatched junction nucleotides: 15. The CDR3 loop spans 17 amino acids. The CDR3: CASHQRTGGALGYGYTF. The CDR3 DNA reads TGCGCCAGCCACCAAAGGACAGGGGGCGCATTGGGCTATGGCTACACCTTC. The whole variable domain, filled in from reference TRBV5-1 and TRBJ1-2, reads KAGVTQTPRYLIKTRGQQVTLSCSPISGHRSVSWYQQTPGQGLQFLFEYFSETQRNKGNFPGRFSGRQFSNSRSEMNVSTLELGDSALYLCASHQRTGGALGYGYTFGSGTRLTVV.

This clonotype came up many times. V is TRBV27 and J is TRBJ2-3; TRBD2 agrees at 13 bases. The trim removed 3 bases at V and 3 bases at J, leaving 3 bases unmatched. The CDR3 is made up of 16 amino acids. CDR1 MNHEY and CDR2 SMNVEV come from the germline V gene (reference sequence). This CDR3 reads CASSFLTSGGTDTQYF. CDR3 bases: TGTGCCAGCAGTTTCCTGACTAGCGGGGGGACAGATACGCAGTATTTT.

This clonotype was observed many times. The chain carries TRBV20-1 and TRBJ2-1; 9 bases match TRBD2. This CDR3 region has 15 residues. In germline, CDR1 is DFQATT, CDR2 SNEGSKA (reference sequence). The junction had 4 bases not matched to a gene; V was cut back by 2 bases and J by 2 bases. The CDR3 sequence is CSARLAGQTYNEQFF. In nucleotides, the CDR3 is TGCAGTGCTAGACTAGCGGGGCAAACCTACAATGAGCAGTTCTTC.

This clonotype was seen at least ten times. DNA for the CDR3: TGTGCCAGCAGCTGGGGACAGTCTGAAGCTTTCTTT. Translating it yields CASSWGQSEAFF. The V call is TRBV3-1, the J call TRBJ1-1; TRBD1 matches at 7 bases. After removal of 5 bases from V and 6 bases from J, the junction contained 3 bases not matched to a gene. The CDR3 has 12 amino acids. The germline V gene encodes CDR1 LGHDT and CDR2 YNNKEL (reference sequence).

This clonotype was observed a few times. This sequence joins TRBV9 and TRBJ2-1; 9 bases line up with TRBD2. Germline CDR1 reads SGDLS; CDR2 reads YYNGEE. J lost 6 bases, V lost 2 bases, and 0 bases had no gene match. There are 13 residues in the CDR3. The CDR3 spells CASSVGLANEQFF. The CDR3 DNA follows: TGTGCCAGCAGCGTGGGACTAGCCAATGAGCAGTTCTTC.

This clonotype was detected ten times or more. The V call is TRBV24-1, the J call TRBJ2-1; D may be TRBD1 or TRBD2 (5 bases each). V was pared by 0 bases and J by 6 bases, with 11 bases between. CDR1 is KGHDR and CDR2 is SFDVKD in the germline V gene. The CDR3 extends over 15 amino acids. The CDR3 DNA reads TGTGCCACCAGTGATTTGGGGGGACGCACCAATGAGCAGTTCTTC. Protein product: CATSDLGGRTNEQFF.

This clonotype was seen at least ten times. The chain links TRBV29-1 to TRBJ2-3, with 12 nucleotides matching TRBD1. CDR1 and CDR2 (germline): SQVTM, ANQGSEA. After removal of 4 bases from V and 4 bases from J, the junction contained 3 bases not matched to a gene. This CDR3 has 14 residues. In DNA form, the CDR3 reads TGCAGCGTTGTAGGGACAGGGGGCTCAGATACGCAGTATTTT. It encodes CSVVGTGGSDTQYF.

The V and J genes are TRBV27 and TRBJ2-1, with D perhaps matching TRBD1 or TRBD2 (6 bases each). This CDR3 spans 14 amino acids. Germline assignment: CDR1 MNHEY and CDR2 SMNVEV (reference sequence). V dropped 2 bases and J dropped 7 bases, with 12 bases sitting between them. The CDR3 loop reads CASSLRGRGNEQFF. CDR3 bases: TGTGCCAGCAGTTTACGGGGGCGCGGGAATGAGCAGTTCTTC.

This clonotype was recorded many times. The chain employs TRBV20-1 and TRBJ2-3, with D unresolved. The length of the CDR3 is 11 residues. The V gene's germline CDR1 is DFQATT and CDR2 SNEGSKA (reference sequence). V lost 3 bases to trimming and J lost 10 bases, with 11 bases between them. The CDR3 region has the DNA TGCAGTGCTAGGGATGGACGGGCGCAGTATTTT. This translates into CSARDGRAQYF.

This clonotype was found many times. V is TRBV9 and J is TRBJ1-4; D ambiguous. Germline assignment: CDR1 SGDLS and CDR2 YYNGEE. This CDR3 has 16 residues. Trimming stripped 0 bases from V and 0 bases from J, with 9 bases between. DNA of the CDR3: TGTGCCAGCAGCGTAGAGGCCGGAACAACTAATGAAAAACTGTTTTTT. Its translation: CASSVEAGTTNEKLFF.

The chain combines TRBV28 with TRBJ1-1; D remains unclear. CDR1 and CDR2 (germline): MDHEN, SYDVKM. The V end lost 3 bases, the J end lost 0 bases, and 11 bases lay between the germline ends. This CDR3 has 15 residues. The CDR3 is CASSFRTDLNTEAFF. CDR3 DNA sequence: TGTGCCAGCAGTTTCCGGACGGATTTGAACACTGAAGCTTTCTTT. Drawing the rest from reference TRBV28 and TRBJ1-1, the complete variable domain is DVKVTQSSRYLVKRTGEKVFLECVQDMDHENMFWYRQDPGLGLRLIYFSYDVKMKEKGDIPEGYSVSREKKERFSLILESASTNQTSMYLCASSFRTDLNTEAFFGQGTRLTVV.

About this clonotype: This may be a read error: a much more frequent sequence differs by one nucleotide. The V gene is TRBV24-1, the J gene TRBJ2-2; maybe TRBD1 (6 bases). CDR3 length: 16 residues. Germline assignment: CDR1 KGHDR and CDR2 SFDVKD. The CDR3 region is CVTSDSTGSNTGELFF. In DNA, the CDR3 is TGTGTCACCAGTGATTCGACAGGATCTAACACCGGGGAGCTGTTTTTT.

The J gene is TRBJ2-1, the V gene TRBV7-2; the match to TRBD2 covers 7 bases. Germline assignment: CDR1 SGHTA and CDR2 FQGNSA. V shed 5 bases and J 9 bases; nucleotides not matched to a gene: 7. There are 13 residues in the CDR3. CDR3 in DNA: TGTGCCAGCAGCGACCCAGGGAGGGCTGAGCAGTTCTTC. It translates to CASSDPGRAEQFF.

This clonotype was counted at least ten times. The V gene is TRBV6-5, the J gene TRBJ1-1; 10 positions agree with TRBD1. Germline-derived CDR1 and CDR2 are MNHEY and SVGAGI. The junction had 4 bases not matched to a gene; V was cut back by 4 bases and J by 5 bases. The CDR3 sequence is 14 residues long. The CDR3 sequence is CASSSGTGVTEAFF. CDR3 nucleotide sequence: TGTGCCAGCAGTTCCGGGACAGGGGTTACTGAAGCTTTCTTT.

Turning to this clonotype: A much more abundant neighbour one base away suggests this may be a read error. V gene TRBV7-9 combines with J gene TRBJ2-2; 9 bases fit TRBD1. The CDR3 spans 16 residues. Germline CDR1 is SEHNR and CDR2 is FQNEAQ (reference sequence). V lost 8 bases to trimming and J lost 4 bases; unmatched junction nucleotides: 11. The CDR3 region has the DNA TGTGCCAGCCCCTCGGGACAGGGTGCGAGCACCGGGGAGCTGTTTTTT. Translated: CASPSGQGASTGELFF.

About this clonotype: A much larger clonotype is one base distant, so this may be a read error. The J gene is TRBJ1-4, the V gene TRBV9, with TRBD1 matching 7 bases. CDR1 is SGDLS and CDR2 is YYNGEE in the germline V gene. CDR3 length equals 14 residues. Germline trimming cut 10 bases from V and 4 bases from J; bases unmatched to any gene: 10. In DNA form, the CDR3 reads TGTGCCTCCCTAAGGACAGGAAATAATGAAAAACTGTTTTTT. Its translation is CASLRTGNNEKLFF.

This clonotype was detected many times. The CDR3 here is CASSLAARTGRSTDTQYF. The DNA of the CDR3 is TGCGCCAGCAGCTTGGCCGCCCGGACAGGGCGAAGCACAGATACGCAGTATTTT. V and J are TRBV5-1 and TRBJ2-3; 8 nucleotides agree with TRBD1. V dropped 0 bases and J dropped 0; count of bases not matched to a gene: 9. Germline CDR1 and CDR2: SGHRS and YFSETQ. This CDR3 region has 18 residues.

A remark on this clonotype: This may stem from a read error, because a much larger clone lies one nucleotide away. This sequence joins TRBV27 and TRBJ2-7, with D possibly TRBD1 on 6 matching bases. The germline V gene encodes CDR1 MNHEY and CDR2 SMNVEV (reference sequence). The CDR3 is made up of 14 amino acids. CDR3 sequence (DNA): TGTGCCAGCAGTTCGTTGGACAGCCGATACGAGCAGCACTTC. It yields the protein CASSSLDSRYEQHF.

A word on this clonotype: This clone may be a read error of a much larger clone one base away. The chain employs TRBV5-5 and TRBJ2-3; no clear D gene. Germline CDR1 SGHKS, CDR2 YYEKEE (reference sequence). Trimming stripped 9 bases from V and 11 bases from J, with 19 bases between. CDR3 length equals 12 residues. The CDR3: CAIMVSFVEQYF. In DNA form, the CDR3 reads TGTGCCATCATGGTCAGCTTTGTCGAGCAGTATTTT.

This clonotype occurred many times. The chain uses TRBV7-6 and TRBJ2-7; perhaps TRBD1 as D (5 bases). The CDR3 is made up of 15 amino acids. Germline lookup yields CDR1 SGHVS and CDR2 FNYEAQ. V lost 0 bases and J 5 bases, leaving 14 bases between the germline ends. The CDR3 region is CASSLAGAAKDEQYF. CDR3 DNA sequence: TGTGCCAGCAGCTTAGCAGGGGCCGCAAAGGACGAGCAGTACTTC.

The chain joins TRBV20-1 to TRBJ1-4, with a possible D match to TRBD1 (6 bases). CDR1 DFQATT and CDR2 SNEGSKA come from the germline V gene (reference sequence). The CDR3 loop spans 14 amino acids. V was pared by 8 bases and J by 3 bases, with 16 bases between. CDR3 protein: CSLTRGVANEKLFF. The CDR3 DNA follows: TGCAGTCTAACTAGGGGGGTTGCTAATGAAAAACTGTTTTTT.

This clonotype has a count of ten or more. The chain has TRBV28 and TRBJ2-3, with 7 bases that match TRBD1. V shed 5 bases, J shed 6 bases, and the junction held 5 bases outside the gene matches. CDR1 and CDR2 from the germline V gene are MDHEN and SYDVKM. This CDR3 has 13 amino acids. The CDR3 DNA sequence: TGTGCCAGCAGTCTTCTACAGGGGGATACGCAGTATTTT. This encodes CASSLLQGDTQYF.

V gene TRBV29-1 combines with J gene TRBJ2-7; the match to TRBD1 covers 9 bases. This CDR3 has 13 residues. Germline CDR1 is SQVTM and CDR2 is ANQGSEA. Unmatched junction bases numbered 7, after V lost 5 bases and J lost 5 bases. CDR3 amino acids: CSVSWTGVHEQYF. The CDR3, as DNA: TGCAGCGTTTCCTGGACAGGGGTCCACGAGCAGTACTTC.

This clonotype appeared many times. This CDR3 reads CASTKTGGYYEQYF. For the CDR3, the DNA is TGTGCCAGCACCAAGACAGGGGGCTACTACGAGCAGTACTTC. The chain carries TRBV6-5 and TRBJ2-7; 10 bases map to TRBD1. J lost 3 bases, V lost 7 bases, and 6 bases had no gene match. The CDR3 loop spans 14 amino acids. CDR1 is MNHEY and CDR2 is SVGAGI in the germline V gene.

This clonotype was found many times. The chain combines TRBV7-2 with TRBJ1-5; tentatively, D is TRBD1 (5 bases). Trimming cost V 5 bases and J 4 bases, with 15 bases left between them. The CDR3 is 15 amino acids. Looked up from germline, CDR1 is SGHTA and CDR2 is FQGNSA. CDR3 protein: CASSAVRQINQPQHF. The CDR3 coding sequence is TGTGCCAGCAGCGCAGTTAGACAGATTAATCAGCCCCAGCATTTT.

This rearrangement joins TRBV3-1 to TRBJ2-5; D may be TRBD2 (6 bases). This CDR3 region has 15 residues. The V end was cut by 0 bases, the J end by 6 bases, with 14 bases between. Germline CDR1 reads LGHDT; CDR2 reads YNNKEL (reference sequence). CDR3 amino acids: CASSQDFVGGKTQYF. The CDR3, as DNA: TGTGCCAGCAGCCAAGACTTCGTCGGAGGGAAGACCCAGTACTTC.